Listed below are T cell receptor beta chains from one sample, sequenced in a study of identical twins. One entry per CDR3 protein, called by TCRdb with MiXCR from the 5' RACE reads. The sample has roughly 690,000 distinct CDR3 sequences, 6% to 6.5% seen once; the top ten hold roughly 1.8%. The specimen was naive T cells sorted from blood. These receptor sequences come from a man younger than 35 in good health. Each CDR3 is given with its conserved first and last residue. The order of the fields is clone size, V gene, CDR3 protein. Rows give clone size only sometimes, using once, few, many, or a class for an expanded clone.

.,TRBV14,CASSQQPGLYYEQYF
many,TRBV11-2,CASSILVGNEQFF
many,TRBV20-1,CSATRQGQETQYF
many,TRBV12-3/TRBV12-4,CASRRTIQGTDTQYF
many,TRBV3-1,CASSQVSRTLLAKNIQYF
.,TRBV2,CASSELGGGLAAISYNEQFF
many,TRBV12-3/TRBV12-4,CASRSGTANTEAFF
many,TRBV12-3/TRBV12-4,CASRESSGANVLTF
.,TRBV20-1,CSARVLAGVDYNEQFF
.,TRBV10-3,CAISEGPLREQFF
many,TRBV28,CASSGITGGSTYEQYF
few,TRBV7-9,CASSTMAGWMGNEQFF
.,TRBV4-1,CASSQERGAIGYTF
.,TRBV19,CASRGLYLSYNEQFF
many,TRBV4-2,CASSQDVLLNEQFF
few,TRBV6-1,CASSGTGGDTGELFF
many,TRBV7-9,CASSFGQGDYGYTF
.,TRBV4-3,CASSQEIWGSNYGYTF
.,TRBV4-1,CASSRTLGATQYF
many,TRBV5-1,CASSLTGPGRTEAFF
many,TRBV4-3,CASSQDQSSGSYEQYF
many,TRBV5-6,CASSTKQTSGGPKQYF
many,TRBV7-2,CASSLEVLAGGGEQYF
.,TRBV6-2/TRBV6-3,CASRQGTAAEAFF
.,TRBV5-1,CASSGNEREDTDTQYF
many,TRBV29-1,CSVWRGQNTQYF
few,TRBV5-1,CASSWGTPGTSGKSRAYNEQFF
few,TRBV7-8,CASSLGQSRTGELFF
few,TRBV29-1,CSVAGSPSSPVNIQYF
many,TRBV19,CASSIPFAEQYF
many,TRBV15,CATSRVGSSYNEQFF
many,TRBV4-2,CASSQGGVPRTVESAFF
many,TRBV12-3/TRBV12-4,CASSPGLGEQFF
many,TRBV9,CASSVSLAGATDTQYF
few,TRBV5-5,CASSLSWGPSYEQYF
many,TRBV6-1,CASRRVGYPRETQYF
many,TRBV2,CASGADRSTNEKLFF
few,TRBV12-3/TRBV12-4,CASSLQAPQPQHF
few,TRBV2,CASRGVTGSDTQYF
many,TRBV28,CASTGHSNTGELFF